These 20 T cell receptor beta chains were all obtained from the same sample, sequenced in a study of beta chain features in type 1 diabetes. cDNA synthesis used the whole RNA isolate, giving expressed TCRB sequences. The assay was immunoSEQ multiplex PCR, and TCRdb's table has in-frame clones only and misses some. The data contain almost 350,000 clones, 9.3% of them singletons. Their target antigens are unknown. Study results and limitations: Moderate yet significant TCRB CDR3 shortening was seen in Type 1 diabetes patients in all four CD4+ subsets.

The sequencing input was central memory CD4+ T cells from blood. Receptors were obtained from a man aged 25-40 years with type 1 diabetes.

The chain employs TRBV10-3 and TRBJ1-6; a possible D gene is TRBD1 (5 bases). The CDR3 runs 13 residues. The germline gives CDR1 ENHRY, CDR2 SYGVKD. With 7 bases removed from V and 5 bases from J, the gap between germline ends came to 9 bases. The CDR3 reads CAITVTDNSPLHF. The CDR3 DNA follows: TGTGCCATCACAGTGACAGATAATTCACCCCTCCACTTT.

The chain joins TRBV5-1 to TRBJ2-5; D is uncertain. Per germline, CDR1 SGHRS and CDR2 YFSETQ. With 0 bases removed from V and 5 bases from J, the gap between germline ends came to 8 bases. This CDR3 region has 13 residues. The CDR3 is CASSLDVGETQYF. CDR3 sequence (DNA): TGCGCCAGCAGCTTGGATGTGGGCGAGACCCAGTACTTC. The variable domain in full, with the rest retrieved from reference TRBV5-1 and TRBJ2-5, is KAGVTQTPRYLIKTRGQQVTLSCSPISGHRSVSWYQQTPGQGLQFLFEYFSETQRNKGNFPGRFSGRQFSNSRSEMNVSTLELGDSALYLCASSLDVGETQYFGPGTRLLVL.

As for this clone: Other DNA sequences in the same sample also yield this CDR3. V gene TRBV7-9 combines with J gene TRBJ1-1, with a tentative D call TRBD1 (6 bases). CDR3 size: 13 residues. Germline loops: CDR1 SEHNR, CDR2 FQNEAQ (reference sequence). Trimming took 0 bases from V and 4 from J, leaving 6 bases between them. The CDR3 sequence is CASSLAGATEAFF. The CDR3 nucleotides read TGTGCCAGCAGCTTAGCGGGGGCCACTGAAGCTTTCTTT.

This clone was detected many times. V usage is TRBV5-8 and J usage is TRBJ1-1; D not resolved. Germline-derived CDR1 and CDR2 are SGHTS and YDEGEE. Trimming took off 4 bases at V and 0 bases at J, with 10 bases between the two ends. CDR3 length: 14 amino acids. The CDR3 DNA follows: TGTGCCAGCAGCCGTGGAGACATGAACACTGAAGCTTTCTTT. Its translation: CASSRGDMNTEAFF.

This chain joins TRBV29-1 and TRBJ1-5; 7 nucleotides agree with TRBD1. The length of the CDR3 is 13 residues. J lost 2 bases, V lost 5 bases, and 3 bases had no gene match. Germline lookup yields CDR1 SQVTM and CDR2 ANQGSEA. The CDR3 here is CSVTGVGNQPQHF. CDR3 bases: TGCAGCGTTACAGGGGTTGGCAATCAGCCCCAGCATTTT.

This sequence joins TRBV28 and TRBJ2-1; D not certain. The germline V gene encodes CDR1 MDHEN and CDR2 SYDVKM. V shed 10 bases and J shed 4 bases, with 11 bases lying between them. The CDR3 runs 12 residues. CDR3 coding DNA: TGTGCCACCGCCCTGTCTTACAATGAGCAGTTCTTC. Translating it yields CATALSYNEQFF.

This clone was seen only a few times. The chain is built from TRBV11-3 and TRBJ2-2; 7 bases match TRBD1. After removal of 5 bases from V and 3 bases from J, the junction contained 3 bases not matched to a gene. Looked up from germline, CDR1 is SGHNT and CDR2 is YENEEA. The CDR3 spans 14 residues. CDR3 protein: CASSPDRDTGELFF. CDR3 in DNA: TGTGCCAGCAGCCCCGACAGGGACACCGGGGAGCTGTTTTTT.

The chain is built from TRBV9 and TRBJ2-5; 7 positions agree with TRBD1. The V and J ends lost 3 bases and 3 bases, in that order; junction bases with no gene match: 8. CDR3 length: 15 residues. Germline assignment: CDR1 SGDLS and CDR2 YYNGEE. The CDR3 DNA sequence: TGTGCCAGCAGCGCCCGATCCGGGACAGAAGAGACCCAGTACTTC. This sequence encodes CASSARSGTEETQYF.

This clone was detected a few times. The chain recombines TRBV30 with TRBJ2-5; perhaps TRBD1 as D (6 bases). With the DNA end fitting TRBJ2-7 better, the J assignment may be wrong. Germline lookup yields CDR1 GTSNPN and CDR2 SVGIG (reference sequence). This CDR3 spans 12 amino acids. CDR3 residues: CAWSAGVYEQYF. The CDR3 DNA is TGTGCCTGGAGTGCAGGGGTCTACGAGCAGTACTTC.

Remarks on this clone: Within the sample, other DNA sequences also encode this same CDR3. The chain joins TRBV30 to TRBJ1-6; possibly TRBD1 for D (6 bases). The ends were cut back, 3 bases at V and 8 bases at J, with 8 bases in the middle. The CDR3 runs to 12 residues. In germline, CDR1 is GTSNPN, CDR2 SVGIG (reference sequence). CDR3 sequence: CAWRAGDSPLHF. The CDR3 nucleotides are TGTGCCTGGAGAGCAGGGGATTCACCCCTCCACTTT.

This chain connects TRBV2 to TRBJ2-3; no clear D. CDR1 and CDR2 (germline): SNHLY, FYNNEI. V shed 5 bases and J shed 0 bases, with 9 bases lying between them. CDR3 length: 14 residues. The DNA for the CDR3 is TGTGCCAGCAGTTCGACAACTAGCACAGATACGCAGTATTTT. Residues: CASSSTTSTDTQYF.

The DNA for the CDR3 is TGTGCCTGGGGGGGGGATAGCAATCAGCCCCAGCATTTT. Its protein is CAWGGDSNQPQHF. The gene calls are TRBV30 and TRBJ1-5, with D possibly matching TRBD1 (5 bases). Germline V CDR1 and CDR2: GTSNPN, SVGIG (reference sequence). The CDR3 has 13 amino acids. V was shortened by 5 bases and J by 0 bases, with 8 bases between the two germline ends. Based on the CDR3 plus reference TRBV30 and TRBJ1-5, the full variable domain is SQTIHQWPATLVQPVGSPLSLECTVEGTSNPNLYWYRQAAGRGLQLLFYSVGIGQISSEVPQNLSASRPQDRQFILSSKKLLLSDSGFYLCAWGGDSNQPQHFGDGTRLSIL.

This clone was observed a few times. The chain links TRBV19 to TRBJ1-2; D unclear. Germline V lookup: CDR1 LNHDA, CDR2 SQIVND (reference sequence). V was trimmed by 3 bases and J by 2 bases, leaving 10 bases between them. The length of the CDR3 is 14 residues. The CDR3 coding sequence is TGTGCCAGTAGTATCGGCATACAGAACTATGGCTACACCTTC. It specifies CASSIGIQNYGYTF.

V usage is TRBV29-1 and J usage is TRBJ2-6; D ambiguous. Trimming removed 6 bases at V and 0 bases at J, with 6 bases between. Germline assignment: CDR1 SQVTM and CDR2 ANQGSEA. The CDR3 covers 13 residues. This CDR3 reads CSVGDSGANVLTF. In DNA form, the CDR3 reads TGCAGCGTCGGTGACTCTGGGGCCAACGTCCTGACTTTC.

This clone was counted a few times. The chain links TRBV28 to TRBJ2-1; 9 bases are a match to TRBD2. Looked up from germline, CDR1 is MDHEN and CDR2 is SYDVKM. Trimming took 7 bases from V and 9 from J; bases not matched to a gene: 10. The CDR3 runs 14 residues. CDR3 region: CASTVGGGAVEQFF. The CDR3 bases are TGTGCCAGCACAGTGGGCGGGGGGGCCGTTGAGCAGTTCTTC.

The chain combines TRBV5-8 with TRBJ2-3, with 11 bases identical to TRBD2. This CDR3 contains 15 residues. Germline values: CDR1 SGHTS, CDR2 YDEGEE. After removal of 4 bases from V and 8 bases from J, the junction contained 9 bases not matched to a gene. The CDR3 is CASSLAGGNPGTQYF. Here the CDR3 DNA reads TGTGCCAGCAGCCTAGCGGGGGGCAATCCTGGTACGCAGTATTTT.

This clone occurred a few times. The chain has TRBV19 and TRBJ2-1, with TRBD1 as a possible D gene (5 bases). The V end was cut by 8 bases, the J end by 7 bases, with 12 bases between. This CDR3 region has 12 residues. Per germline, CDR1 LNHDA and CDR2 SQIVND (reference sequence). CDR3 amino acids: CASQGTVNEQFF. In nucleotides, the CDR3 is TGTGCCAGTCAGGGAACAGTAAATGAGCAGTTCTTC. The variable domain in full, completed from reference TRBV19 and TRBJ2-1, reads DGGITQSPKYLFRKEGQNVTLSCEQNLNHDAMYWYRQDPGQGLRLIYYSQIVNDFQKGDIAEGYSVSREKKESFPLTVTSAQKNPTAFYLCASQGTVNEQFFGPGTRLTVL.

This clone was detected only a few times. The CDR3 DNA reads as TGCAGCGTTGATACTGACACAGATACGCAGTATTTT. It is translated as CSVDTDTDTQYF. This chain uses TRBV29-1 with TRBJ2-3; D unresolved. CDR3 length equals 12 residues. Germline V lookup: CDR1 SQVTM, CDR2 ANQGSEA. V was trimmed by 3 bases and J by 2 bases, leaving 6 bases between them.

The V and J genes are TRBV4-3 and TRBJ1-2; D gene uncertain. Per the germline V gene, CDR1 is LGHNA and CDR2 is YSLEER. The CDR3 loop spans 14 amino acids. V lost 1 base, J lost 1 base, and 7 bases lay in between. The CDR3 sequence: CASSQGVSNYGYTF. The DNA of the CDR3 is TGCGCCAGCAGCCAAGGGGTCAGTAACTATGGCTACACCTTC.

The genes are TRBV4-3 and TRBJ2-2; TRBD1 is a possible D gene (6 bases). The CDR3 is made up of 15 amino acids. Germline V gives CDR1 LGHNA, CDR2 YSLEER. Trimming shortened V by 0 bases and J by 4 bases, and 9 bases separated the two germline ends. Here the CDR3 DNA reads TGCGCCAGCAGCCAAGACGTGGGGGCCACCGGGGAGCTGTTTTTT. Translation gives CASSQDVGATGELFF.